This TCR beta chain originates from a study of CD8 T cells in Susac syndrome. Reverse transcription of roughly 0.5 to 1 ug RNA was carried out with random hexamers. Via MiXCR, TCRdb re-called the immunoSEQ multiplex PCR reads, giving one row per CDR3 protein. The data show 130,000 or so distinct CDR3 sequences, about 95% seen once. Negative magnetic isolation gave CD8+ and CD4+ cells; FACS enriched CD8+ TEMRA. Germline-derived CDR1 and CDR2 are DFQATT and SNEGSKA (reference sequence). The CDR3 extends over 14 amino acids. The J segment lost 9 bases and the V segment lost 5 bases, leaving 12 bases of the junction unmatched.

This clonotype was sampled from a human donor with Susac syndrome. This chain links TRBV20-1 with TRBJ2-1; 8 bases line up with TRBD1. The sample taken for sequencing was CD8+ T cells from PBMCs. CDR3 DNA sequence: TGCAGTGCTTTGACAGGGGTTGACGGCGGTGAGCAGTTCTTC. Protein sequence: CSALTGVDGGEQFF.